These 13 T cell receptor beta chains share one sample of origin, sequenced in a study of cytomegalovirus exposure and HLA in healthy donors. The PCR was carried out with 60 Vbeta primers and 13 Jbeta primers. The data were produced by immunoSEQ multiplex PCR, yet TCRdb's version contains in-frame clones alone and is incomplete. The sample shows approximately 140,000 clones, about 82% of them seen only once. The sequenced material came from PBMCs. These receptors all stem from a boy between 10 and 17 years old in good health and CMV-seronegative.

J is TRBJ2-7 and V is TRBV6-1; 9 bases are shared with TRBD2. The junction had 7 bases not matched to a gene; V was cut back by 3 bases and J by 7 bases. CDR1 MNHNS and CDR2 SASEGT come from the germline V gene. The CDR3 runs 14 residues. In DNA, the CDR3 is TGTGCCAGCAGTGAGGGTAGCGGGAGAAATGAGCAGTACTTC. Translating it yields CASSEGSGRNEQYF.

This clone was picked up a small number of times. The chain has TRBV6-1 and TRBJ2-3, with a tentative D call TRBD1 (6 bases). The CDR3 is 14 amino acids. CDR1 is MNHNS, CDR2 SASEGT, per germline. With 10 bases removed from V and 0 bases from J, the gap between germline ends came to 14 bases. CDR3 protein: CATIQGLSTDTQYF. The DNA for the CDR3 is TGTGCCACGATTCAGGGGCTCAGCACAGATACGCAGTATTTT.

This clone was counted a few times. For the CDR3, the DNA is TGCAGCGTTGCCCTCTCGGGCGGGATCACAGATACGCAGTATTTT. Its translation: CSVALSGGITDTQYF. The V and J genes are TRBV29-1 and TRBJ2-3; TRBD2 is a possible D gene (6 bases). Germline V gives CDR1 SQVTM, CDR2 ANQGSEA. Trimming left V 4 bases short and J 2 bases short, with 16 bases between. This CDR3 region has 15 residues.

The CDR3 DNA follows: TGTGCCAGCAGCTTGAACCAGGGCTCTGGAAACACCATATATTTT. Its translation: CASSLNQGSGNTIYF. The V gene is TRBV5-6, the J gene TRBJ1-3; TRBD1 might be the D (5 bases). Trimming removed 1 base at V and 0 bases at J, with 8 bases between. Germline CDR1 is SGHDT and CDR2 is YYEEEE. The CDR3 has 15 residues.

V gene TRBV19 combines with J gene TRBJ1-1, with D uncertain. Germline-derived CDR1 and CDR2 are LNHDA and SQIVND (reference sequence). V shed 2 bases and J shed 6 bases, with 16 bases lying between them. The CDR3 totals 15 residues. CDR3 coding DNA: TGTGCCAGTAGTATACTGAACCGGGTTAACCCTGAAGCTTTCTTT. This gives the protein CASSILNRVNPEAFF.

The CDR3: CASLLPLQNEQFF. The DNA of the CDR3 is TGTGCCAGCCTCCTCCCGTTGCAGAATGAGCAGTTCTTC. The rearrangement joins TRBV2 to TRBJ2-1, with D uncertain. V was clipped by 8 bases and J by 7 bases, with 15 bases between them. The V gene's germline CDR1 is SNHLY and CDR2 FYNNEI. CDR3 length equals 13 residues.

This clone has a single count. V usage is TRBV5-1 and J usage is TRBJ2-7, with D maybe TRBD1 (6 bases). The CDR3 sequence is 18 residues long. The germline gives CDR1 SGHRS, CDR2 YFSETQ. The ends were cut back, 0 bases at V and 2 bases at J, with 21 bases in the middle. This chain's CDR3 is CASSLVAGVSFIAYEQYF. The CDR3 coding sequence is TGCGCCAGCAGCTTGGTAGCAGGGGTCTCATTCATAGCCTACGAGCAGTACTTC.

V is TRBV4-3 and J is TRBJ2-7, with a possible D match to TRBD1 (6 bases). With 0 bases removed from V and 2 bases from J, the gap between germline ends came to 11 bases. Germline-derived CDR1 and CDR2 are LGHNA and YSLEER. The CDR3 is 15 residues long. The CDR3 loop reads CASSQDRDTTYEQYF. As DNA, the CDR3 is TGCGCCAGCAGCCAAGATAGGGACACTACCTACGAGCAGTACTTC.

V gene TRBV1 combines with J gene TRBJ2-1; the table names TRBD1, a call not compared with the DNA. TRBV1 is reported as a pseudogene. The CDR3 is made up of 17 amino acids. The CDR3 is CTSSQEGLRDSYNEQFF. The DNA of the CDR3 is TGCACCAGCAGCCAAGAGGGCCTCCGCGACTCCTACAATGAGCAGTTCTTC.

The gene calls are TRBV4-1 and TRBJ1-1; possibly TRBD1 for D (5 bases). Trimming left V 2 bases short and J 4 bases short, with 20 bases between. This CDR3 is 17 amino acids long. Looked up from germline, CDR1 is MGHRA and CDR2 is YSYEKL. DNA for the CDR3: TGCGCCAGCAGCCAAATGGGATTGGGGCGAGAAAGCACTGAAGCTTTCTTT. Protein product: CASSQMGLGRESTEAFF.

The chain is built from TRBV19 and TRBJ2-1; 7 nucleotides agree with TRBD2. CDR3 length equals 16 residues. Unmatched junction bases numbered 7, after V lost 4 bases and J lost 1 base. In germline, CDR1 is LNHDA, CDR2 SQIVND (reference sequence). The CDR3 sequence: CASSNRAGVSYNEQFF. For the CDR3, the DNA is TGTGCCAGTAGTAACCGGGCGGGAGTATCCTACAATGAGCAGTTCTTC.

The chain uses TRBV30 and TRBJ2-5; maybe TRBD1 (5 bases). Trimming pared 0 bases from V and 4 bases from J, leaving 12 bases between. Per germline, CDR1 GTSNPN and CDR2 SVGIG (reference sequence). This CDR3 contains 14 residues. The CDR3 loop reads CAWSVGVAPETQYF. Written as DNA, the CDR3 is TGTGCCTGGAGTGTAGGGGTAGCCCCAGAGACCCAGTACTTC.

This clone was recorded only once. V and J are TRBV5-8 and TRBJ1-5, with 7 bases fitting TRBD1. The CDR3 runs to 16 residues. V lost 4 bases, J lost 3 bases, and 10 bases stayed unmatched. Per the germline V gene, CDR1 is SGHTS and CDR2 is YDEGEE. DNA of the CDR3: TGTGCCAGCAGCCTCGGCGACAGGGTTAACAATCAGCCCCAGCATTTT. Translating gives CASSLGDRVNNQPQHF.